This TCR beta chain was profiled in a study of T-cell reconstitution after alpha-beta-depleted transplantation in children. This clonotype was counted ten times or more. V shed 1 base and J 4 bases; nucleotides not matched to a gene: 0. The CDR3 is 14 residues long. Germline CDR1 and CDR2: DFQATT and SNEGSKA (reference sequence). It was with unique molecular identifiers that the TCRbeta library was prepared. Each CDR3 protein is one row after TCRdb ran MiXCR on the PCR reads. Of approximately 590,000 distinct CDR3 sequences in the sample, 10% to 13% were seen once. This chain joins TRBV20-1 and TRBJ2-3; 12 bases are shared with TRBD2. Sequenced material: PBMCs from the stem cell graft donor, taken from the stem cell graft. This TCR was sampled from a human donor who donated a stem cell graft to a child with acute myeloid leukemia. The CDR3 nucleotides read TGCAGTGCTAGAGGGACTAGCGGGGCAGATACGCAGTATTTT. Its translation is CSARGTSGADTQYF.